These 20 T cell receptor beta chains were sequenced from one sample in a study of regulatory T cells in long-lasting Graves disease. The time point here: newly diagnosed GD, antithyroid drugs for less than 3 months. Extracted RNA from PBMCs served as the source of the TCR library. Construction of TCR beta libraries relied on iRepertoire HTBI primers and on Arm-PCR targeting CDR3 regions. Via MiXCR, TCRdb re-called the multiplex PCR reads, giving one row per CDR3 protein. The sample contains around 250,000 distinct CDR3 sequences, 15% to 20% of which appear only once. These data are also associated with another study on T cells in Graves' hyperthyroidism and ophthalmopathy.

The source was peripheral blood mononuclear cells (PBMCs), collected at new diagnosis, from a patient treated with antithyroid drugs. Receptor source: a woman aged 25-40 years with Graves disease.

Regarding this clonotype: Possible read error: a much larger clone is one base away. It is likely a read error, because the conserved phenylalanine at the end of the CDR3 is missing. The gene calls are TRBV7-9 and TRBJ2-1, with TRBD2 identical over 8 bases. The CDR3 totals 15 residues. CDR1 and CDR2 (germline): SEHNR, FQNEAQ (reference sequence). The junction had 10 bases not matched to a gene; V was cut back by 5 bases and J by 7 bases. The CDR3 reads CASSPGGAIGNEQFV. As DNA, the CDR3 is TGTGCCAGCAGCCCCGGGGGGGCTATCGGAAATGAGCAGTTCGTC.

This clonotype was observed a handful of times. The chain joins TRBV19 to TRBJ2-3; D may match TRBD1 or TRBD2 (5 bases each). This CDR3 is built from 15 residues. CDR1 and CDR2 from the germline V gene are LNHDA and SQIVND (reference sequence). V was shortened by 9 bases and J by 6 bases, with 22 bases between the two germline ends. The CDR3 DNA sequence: TGTGCCAGCCGGCTCGAGGGGCTCTCAGGGGATACGCAGTATTTT. This encodes CASRLEGLSGDTQYF.

This clonotype was detected many times. This chain uses TRBV4-1 with TRBJ2-1; either TRBD1 or TRBD2 may supply D (5 bases each). CDR3 length equals 15 residues. V was shortened by 0 bases and J by 8 bases, with 14 bases between the two germline ends. The germline V gene encodes CDR1 MGHRA and CDR2 YSYEKL. CDR3 loop: CASSQEVRGAHEQFF. The CDR3 DNA sequence: TGCGCCAGCAGCCAAGAAGTGCGAGGGGCCCATGAGCAGTTCTTC.

In this sample, this clonotype turned up many times. This sequence joins TRBV20-1 and TRBJ1-5; D call uncertain. Between the trimmed V and J ends, which lost 5 bases and 4 bases, there was a span of 24 bases. Germline values: CDR1 DFQATT, CDR2 SNEGSKA (reference sequence). This CDR3 is 17 amino acids long. The CDR3 protein is CSALDGSRRNRNQPQHF. The CDR3 DNA sequence: TGCAGTGCTTTGGACGGCAGCCGCCGAAATCGAAATCAGCCCCAGCATTTT.

This clonotype was detected many times. The chain uses TRBV5-6 and TRBJ2-1, with TRBD2 identical over 9 bases. CDR3 length: 19 amino acids. Germline trimming cut 5 bases from V and 0 bases from J; bases unmatched to any gene: 15. Per the germline V gene, CDR1 is SGHDT and CDR2 is YYEEEE. The CDR3 loop is CASRTPAGGEQSSYNEQFF. In DNA, the CDR3 is TGTGCCAGCAGGACGCCCGCGGGGGGGGAACAGAGCTCCTACAATGAGCAGTTCTTC.

This clonotype was counted many times. The rearrangement joins TRBV27 to TRBJ2-7; D may correspond to TRBD1 or TRBD2 (5 bases each). Per the germline V gene, CDR1 is MNHEY and CDR2 is SMNVEV (reference sequence). The CDR3 loop spans 14 amino acids. V was pared by 5 bases and J by 2 bases, with 13 bases between. The CDR3 here is CASSASGTTYEQYF. The CDR3 nucleotides read TGTGCCAGCAGTGCCTCCGGGACGACCTACGAGCAGTACTTC.

This clonotype appeared a few times. The gene calls are TRBV25-1 and TRBJ1-1; possibly TRBD1 for D (5 bases). With 1 base removed from V and 5 bases from J, the gap between germline ends came to 11 bases. Germline V gives CDR1 MGHDK, CDR2 SYGVNS. CDR3 length: 14 amino acids. The CDR3: CASSEWVGGTEAFF. DNA of the CDR3: TGTGCCAGCAGTGAATGGGTTGGGGGGACTGAAGCTTTCTTT.

The CDR3 nucleotides are TGTGCCAGCAGCCAAGAGTATGCGGGGGGGACTTACAATGAGCAGTTCTTC. Its protein is CASSQEYAGGTYNEQFF. The rearrangement joins TRBV3-1 to TRBJ2-1, with 9 bases matching TRBD2. The CDR3 extends over 17 amino acids. Germline CDR1 reads LGHDT; CDR2 reads YNNKEL (reference sequence). After removal of 0 bases from V and 4 bases from J, the junction contained 7 bases not matched to a gene.

In its sample, this clonotype was seen a few times. The rearrangement joins TRBV10-2 to TRBJ1-2, with unresolved D. Germline V gene lookup returns CDR1 WSHSY and CDR2 SAAADI. This CDR3 is 14 amino acids long. The germline V and J ends were trimmed by 0 bases and 0 bases, with 5 bases remaining between them. Here the CDR3 DNA reads TGCGCCAGCAGTGAGTCCCCGGCTAACTATGGCTACACCTTC. It specifies CASSESPANYGYTF.

In its sample, this clonotype was seen many times. This chain uses TRBV7-2 with TRBJ1-1; the D is unclear. The ends were cut back, 1 base at V and 3 bases at J, with 9 bases in the middle. CDR3 length: 14 residues. Germline lookup yields CDR1 SGHTA and CDR2 FQGNSA. In DNA, the CDR3 is TGTGCCAGCAGCTTAGAGGGCAGGTACACTGAAGCTTTCTTT. The encoded protein is CASSLEGRYTEAFF.

This clonotype was seen a handful of times. V usage is TRBV6-4 and J usage is TRBJ1-2; D may be TRBD1 (6 bases). The V gene's germline CDR1 is MRHNA and CDR2 SNTAGT. Trimming left V 0 bases short and J 3 bases short, with 14 bases between. This CDR3 region has 16 residues. In DNA form, the CDR3 reads TGTGCCAGCAGTGACTCGAGGGGGGGGTCTGACTATGGCTACACCTTC. Its translation: CASSDSRGGSDYGYTF.

This sequence joins TRBV4-1 and TRBJ1-5; D unclear. V was pared by 3 bases and J by 3 bases, with 12 bases between. The CDR3 consists of 15 residues. The germline V gene encodes CDR1 MGHRA and CDR2 YSYEKL. The CDR3 sequence: CASSQTDKINQPQHF. The CDR3 DNA is TGCGCCAGCAGCCAGACCGACAAGATCAATCAGCCCCAGCATTTT.

This clonotype was seen more than once but under ten times. V usage is TRBV7-9 and J usage is TRBJ1-1; no reliable D call. The germline V and J ends were trimmed by 3 bases and 6 bases, with 14 bases remaining between them. The germline V gene encodes CDR1 SEHNR and CDR2 FQNEAQ (reference sequence). This CDR3 region has 14 residues. CDR3 sequence: CASSFLQYQAEAFF. The CDR3 nucleotides read TGTGCCAGCAGCTTCCTGCAATATCAGGCTGAAGCTTTCTTT.

The genes are TRBV10-2 and TRBJ2-2; TRBD1 matches at 7 bases. This CDR3 has 15 amino acids. V dropped 4 bases and J dropped 4; count of bases not matched to a gene: 6. Germline CDR1 and CDR2: WSHSY and SAAADI. As DNA, the CDR3 is TGCGCCAGCAGTGCCCGGGACAGACCCACCGGGGAGCTGTTTTTT. Its protein is CASSARDRPTGELFF.

This clonotype was recorded at least ten times. The chain is built from TRBV29-1 and TRBJ1-2; D is unclear. This CDR3 is built from 16 residues. V gave up 0 bases and J gave up 4 bases, with 18 bases separating them. CDR1 and CDR2 from the germline V gene are SQVTM and ANQGSEA. This chain's CDR3 is CSVEEASRRMLYGYTF. The CDR3 DNA reads TGCAGCGTTGAAGAAGCGTCGCGCCGTATGCTCTATGGCTACACCTTC.

Many counts were recorded for this clonotype. The chain uses TRBV11-2 and TRBJ2-7; 9 bases line up with TRBD2. CDR1 SGHAT and CDR2 FQNNGV come from the germline V gene. The CDR3 covers 15 residues. After removal of 1 base from V and 4 bases from J, the junction contained 5 bases not matched to a gene. CDR3 bases: TGTGCCAGCAGCTTAGTGGCGGGAGGGCAATACGAGCAGTACTTC. Amino acid sequence: CASSLVAGGQYEQYF.

The chain employs TRBV6-1 and TRBJ1-2, with 7 nucleotides matching TRBD1. CDR1 and CDR2 (germline): MNHNS, SASEGT. The CDR3 totals 16 residues. V was pared by 6 bases and J by 4 bases, with 14 bases of the junction left unmatched. CDR3 amino acids: CASSSAGTEIIYGYTF. The CDR3 DNA reads TGTGCCAGCAGCTCAGCCGGGACAGAAATAATCTATGGCTACACCTTC.

This clonotype was found many times. This chain uses TRBV20-1 with TRBJ1-5, with D perhaps TRBD1 (5 bases). This CDR3 contains 16 residues. Trimming took 3 bases from V and 1 from J, leaving 16 bases between them. CDR1 is DFQATT, CDR2 SNEGSKA, per germline (reference sequence). The CDR3 loop is CSASTLRQSSNQPQHF. As DNA, the CDR3 is TGCAGTGCTAGTACCCTCCGACAGTCGAGCAATCAGCCCCAGCATTTT.

This clonotype came up many times. The rearrangement uses TRBV3-1 and TRBJ2-2; TRBD1 aligns across 7 bases. There are 16 residues in the CDR3. The germline V gene encodes CDR1 LGHDT and CDR2 YNNKEL (reference sequence). Trimming took 4 bases from V and 3 from J; bases not matched to a gene: 8. The CDR3 loop reads CASSLLGDRHTGELFF. The CDR3 DNA follows: TGTGCCAGCAGCCTGCTCGGGGACAGACACACCGGGGAGCTGTTTTTT.

The rearrangement uses TRBV24-1 and TRBJ2-5; tentative D call: TRBD2 (7 bases). V gave up 5 bases and J gave up 4 bases, with 10 bases separating them. This CDR3 contains 13 residues. Germline lookup yields CDR1 KGHDR and CDR2 SFDVKD. In nucleotides, the CDR3 is TGTGCCACCAGTGGGGGAGGGGGAGAGACCCAGTACTTC. This encodes CATSGGGGETQYF.